These T cell receptor beta chains were read from a single sample in a study of T cells in Graves' hyperthyroidism and ophthalmopathy. MiXCR, run by TCRdb on the multiplex PCR reads, gives a single entry per CDR3 protein. The profile shows approximately 95,000 distinct CDR3 sequences, about 40% of them singletons. Material: peripheral blood or thyroid tissue (not recorded which). The receptors stem from a woman aged 25 to 39 with Graves' hyperthyroidism. The CDR3 runs from the conserved cysteine through the conserved F or W. A D gene is named only where the DNA matches it firmly. Clone sizes are given selectively: once, few, many, or a class where the clone is expanded.

size,J,D,V,DNA,CDR3
many,TRBJ2-3,-,TRBV7-2,TGTGCCAGCAGCTCCTGGGCTGCTCTCACAGATACGCAGTATTTT,CASSSWAALTDTQYF
-,TRBJ2-5,TRBD1,TRBV7-9,TGTGCCAGCAGACCCGGGACAGTACAAGAGACCCAGTACTTC,CASRPGTVQETQYF
many,TRBJ2-2,-,TRBV5-1,TGCGCCAGCAGCCGATATACTGGACAGTCAGGAAATACCGGGGAGCTGTTTTTT,CASSRYTGQSGNTGELFF
few,TRBJ1-4,TRBD1,TRBV18,TGTGCCAGCTCACCTGACAGGGTTGAGGAAAAACTGTTTTTT,CASSPDRVEEKLFF
-,TRBJ2-7,TRBD2,TRBV10-2,TGCGCCAGCACTCTAGCGGGAGGGTACGAGCAGTACTTC,CASTLAGGYEQYF
-,TRBJ2-6,TRBD1,TRBV15,TGTGCCACCAGCTCACCGGGACAGGGCTTTGGGGCCAACGTCCTGACTTTC,CATSSPGQGFGANVLTF
-,TRBJ2-7,TRBD2,TRBV7-2,TGTGCCAGCAGCTTACGCGCGTTGGCTAGCGGGAGCTCCTACGAGCAGTACTTC,CASSLRALASGSSYEQYF
many,TRBJ2-7,-,TRBV27,TGTGCCAGCAGTTTAAGGGGTAACTACGAGCAGTACTTC,CASSLRGNYEQYF
many,TRBJ1-3,-,TRBV28,TGTGCCAGCAGTTTAACAGGGCTCGGAAACACCATATATTTT,CASSLTGLGNTIYF
-,TRBJ2-2,TRBD1,TRBV15,TGTGCCACCAGCGGCGGGACAGGGATCGGGGAGCTGTTTTTT,CATSGGTGIGELFF
few,TRBJ2-6,-,TRBV9,TGTGCCAGCAGCGTAGGGGCCAACGTCCTGACTTTC,CASSVGANVLTF
-,TRBJ2-5,-,TRBV20-1,TGCAGTGGAAGAGAGGCCCAAGAGACCCAGTACTTC,CSGREAQETQYF
few,TRBJ2-7,TRBD1,TRBV20-1,TGCAGTGCGTGGGACAGGGGGTCCGAGCAGTACTTC,CSAWDRGSEQYF
many,TRBJ2-7,-,TRBV6-6,TGTGCCAGCAGCCAAAGAGTGGAGCAGTACTTC,CASSQRVEQYF
-,TRBJ2-1,-,TRBV7-9,TGTGCCAGCAGCTTTGGGGGCACCTCCTACAATGAGCAGTTCTTC,CASSFGGTSYNEQFF
-,TRBJ1-1,-,TRBV20-1,TGCAGTGCTACGGCGGTTATGAACACTGAAGCTTTCTTT,CSATAVMNTEAFF
many,TRBJ2-5,-,TRBV2,TGTGCCAGCAGTCCCCGCGACCTTTATAGTACAGAGACCCAGTACTTC,CASSPRDLYSTETQYF
-,TRBJ1-2,TRBD1,TRBV2,TGTGCCAGCATTGGGACAGGGCCGACGGATGGCTACACCTTC,CASIGTGPTDGYTF
many,TRBJ2-2,-,TRBV18,TGTGCCAGCTCACCACAGGTGAACACCGGGGAGCTGTTTTTT,CASSPQVNTGELFF
many,TRBJ2-3,-,TRBV14,TGTGCCAGCAGCCAAGATTACACGCAGTATTTT,CASSQDYTQYF
-,TRBJ1-4,TRBD1,TRBV29-1,TGCAGCGTTATAGGACAGGGCGGATATGAAAAACTGTTTTTT,CSVIGQGGYEKLFF
-,TRBJ2-5,-,TRBV5-4,TGTGCCAGCAGCGGGGGCAGGGGCATGGAGACCCAGTACTTC,CASSGGRGMETQYF
many,TRBJ1-1,TRBD1,TRBV25-1,TGTGCCAGCAGTCTGGGGACAGGATTTGAAGCTTTCTTT,CASSLGTGFEAFF
many,TRBJ1-1,-,TRBV7-6,TGTGCCAGCAGCCCAGACAGTGGTGAAGCTTTCTTT,CASSPDSGEAFF
-,TRBJ2-5,-,TRBV7-2,TGCGCCAGCAGCCAAGAGCAGCAAGAGACCCAGTACTTC,CASSQEQQETQYF
once,TRBJ1-2,-,TRBV3-1,TGTGCCAGCAGCCAAGGCGGCTACACCTTC,CASSQGGYTF
many,TRBJ2-7,TRBD1,TRBV5-4,TGTGCCAGCAGCTTCCGGGACAGGGTAATCTACGAGCAGTACTTC,CASSFRDRVIYEQYF
many,TRBJ2-7,TRBD2,TRBV7-2,TGTGCCAGCAGCCATGCGACTAGCGGGGCTTACGAGCAGTACTTC,CASSHATSGAYEQYF
many,TRBJ2-2,TRBD2,TRBV7-3,TGTGCCAGCAGCGGGGGGACTAGCGACACCGGGGAGCTGTTTTTT,CASSGGTSDTGELFF
many,TRBJ1-1,-,TRBV7-8,TGTGCCAGCAGCTTAAAACTCGTAGGGGGATACAAGAAAGCTTTCTTT,CASSLKLVGGYKKAFF
many,TRBJ2-7,-,TRBV2,TGTGCCAGCATGCGGCCTATGGGCACCGACGAGCAGTACTTC,CASMRPMGTDEQYF